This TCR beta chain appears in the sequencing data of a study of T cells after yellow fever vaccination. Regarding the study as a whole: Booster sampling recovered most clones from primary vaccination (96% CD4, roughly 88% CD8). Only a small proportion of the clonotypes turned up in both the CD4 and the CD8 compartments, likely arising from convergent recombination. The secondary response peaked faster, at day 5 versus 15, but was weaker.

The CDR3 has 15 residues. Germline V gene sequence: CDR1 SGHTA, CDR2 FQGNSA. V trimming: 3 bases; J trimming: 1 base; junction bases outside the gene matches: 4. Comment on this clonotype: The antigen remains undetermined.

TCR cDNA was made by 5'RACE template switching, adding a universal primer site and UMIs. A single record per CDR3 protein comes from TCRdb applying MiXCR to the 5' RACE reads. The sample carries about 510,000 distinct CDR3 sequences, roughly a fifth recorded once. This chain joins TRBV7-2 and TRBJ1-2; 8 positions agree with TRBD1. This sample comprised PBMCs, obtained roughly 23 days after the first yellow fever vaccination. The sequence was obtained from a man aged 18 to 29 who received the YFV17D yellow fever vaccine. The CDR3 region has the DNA TGTGCCAGCAGCTTGGGGACAGGAGTTAACTATGGCTACACCTTC. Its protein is CASSLGTGVNYGYTF. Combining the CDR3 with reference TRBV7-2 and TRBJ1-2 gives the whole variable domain GAGVSQSPSNKVTEKGKDVELRCDPISGHTALYWYRQSLGQGLEFLIYFQGNSAPDKSGLPSDRFSAERTGGSVSTLTIQRTQQEDSAVYLCASSLGTGVNYGYTFGSGTRLTVV.